The rows below give T cell receptor beta chains drawn from one sample of a study of blood T cells in healthy people across ages. TCRdb fed the 5' RACE reads into MiXCR, producing one record per CDR3 protein. This table holds 580,000 or so distinct CDR3 sequences, 40% to 55% found once. What was sequenced was blood. These receptors all come from an older man in good health. Each CDR3 is given with its conserved first and last residue. Each record gives: V gene, J gene, clone size, CDR3 length, D gene, CDR3 DNA, CDR3 protein. A D gene is named only where the DNA matches it firmly. The listing skips clone size in some rows; elsewhere it reads once, few, many or a size class.

V gene: TRBV7-2; J gene: TRBJ2-7; clone size: -; CDR3 length: 17; D gene: -; CDR3 DNA: TGTGCCAGCAGCTTAGGGGCGGGGACAGTTCTGTCCTACGAGCAGTACTTC; CDR3 protein: CASSLGAGTVLSYEQYF
V gene: TRBV7-9; J gene: TRBJ2-3; clone size: -; CDR3 length: 15; D gene: TRBD1; CDR3 DNA: TGTGCCAGCAGTCAAAGGACAGGGGAGGGAGGTACGCAGTATTTT; CDR3 protein: CASSQRTGEGGTQYF
V gene: TRBV2; J gene: TRBJ1-5; clone size: -; CDR3 length: 14; D gene: TRBD1; CDR3 DNA: TGTGCCAGCAGTGGGGGCAGGGGGAGTCAGCCCCAGCATTTT; CDR3 protein: CASSGGRGSQPQHF
V gene: TRBV21-1; J gene: TRBJ2-7; clone size: few; CDR3 length: 15; D gene: -; CDR3 DNA: TGTGCCAGCAGCAAAGACCGTGTCAGTTCCTACGAGCAGTACTTC; CDR3 protein: CASSKDRVSSYEQYF
V gene: TRBV28; J gene: TRBJ2-6; clone size: -; CDR3 length: 14; D gene: -; CDR3 DNA: TGTGCCAGCCAACCCCGAGGTGGGGCCAACGTCCTGACTTTC; CDR3 protein: CASQPRGGANVLTF
V gene: TRBV4-2; J gene: TRBJ2-5; clone size: -; CDR3 length: 15; D gene: TRBD1; CDR3 DNA: TGTGCCAGCAGCCAGCAGACAGGGATCCAAGAGACCCAGTACTTC; CDR3 protein: CASSQQTGIQETQYF
V gene: TRBV10-3; J gene: TRBJ2-1; clone size: -; CDR3 length: 16; D gene: TRBD1; CDR3 DNA: TGTGCCATCAGTCGGGCCGGGACAGGGTTCGACAATGAGCAGTTCTTC; CDR3 protein: CAISRAGTGFDNEQFF
V gene: TRBV4-1; J gene: TRBJ2-5; clone size: -; CDR3 length: 14; D gene: -; CDR3 DNA: TGCGCCAGCAGCCAAGAAACCCGGAGCCAGACCCAGTACTTC; CDR3 protein: CASSQETRSQTQYF
V gene: TRBV24-1; J gene: TRBJ2-3; clone size: few; CDR3 length: 19; D gene: TRBD2; CDR3 DNA: TGTGCCACCAGTGAGGCTAGCGGGGGATCTGACGTTAGCACAGATACGCAGTATTTT; CDR3 protein: CATSEASGGSDVSTDTQYF
V gene: TRBV3-1; J gene: TRBJ1-6; clone size: -; CDR3 length: 15; D gene: TRBD1; CDR3 DNA: TGTGCCAGCAGCCAAGGGGACAGAGATAATTCACCCCTCCACTTT; CDR3 protein: CASSQGDRDNSPLHF
V gene: TRBV5-1; J gene: TRBJ2-1; clone size: -; CDR3 length: 13; D gene: TRBD2; CDR3 DNA: TGCGCCAGCAGCCCGACTAGCGCAGAGACCCAGTTCTTC; CDR3 protein: CASSPTSAETQFF
V gene: TRBV29-1; J gene: TRBJ1-2; clone size: few; CDR3 length: 14; D gene: TRBD1; CDR3 DNA: TGCAGCGTGGCGGGAGGGGGCGGCGACTATGGCTACACCTTC; CDR3 protein: CSVAGGGGDYGYTF
V gene: TRBV7-2; J gene: TRBJ2-7; clone size: -; CDR3 length: 14; D gene: -; CDR3 DNA: TGTGCCAGCAGCCAGGGGTATCGGTACTCCGAGCAGTACTTC; CDR3 protein: CASSQGYRYSEQYF
V gene: TRBV6-6; J gene: TRBJ2-1; clone size: -; CDR3 length: 15; D gene: -; CDR3 DNA: TGTGCCAGCAGTTACTCTGCCCGGCAGCGTAATGAGCAGTTCTTC; CDR3 protein: CASSYSARQRNEQFF
V gene: TRBV7-2; J gene: TRBJ2-4; clone size: few; CDR3 length: 13; D gene: TRBD2; CDR3 DNA: TGTGCCAGCAGCTTTGGACTAGCGAGGGAGCAGTACTTC; CDR3 protein: CASSFGLAREQYF
V gene: TRBV7-2; J gene: TRBJ1-4; clone size: once; CDR3 length: 16; D gene: TRBD1; CDR3 DNA: TGTGCCAGCAGCTTAGTTGGGACAGGCGAGGCATGGAAACTGTTTTTT; CDR3 protein: CASSLVGTGEAWKLFF
V gene: TRBV20-1; J gene: TRBJ2-3; clone size: -; CDR3 length: 13; D gene: -; CDR3 DNA: TGCAGTGCTACGGGATTGGGCACAGATACGCAGTATTTT; CDR3 protein: CSATGLGTDTQYF
V gene: TRBV7-2; J gene: TRBJ2-1; clone size: -; CDR3 length: 14; D gene: TRBD1; CDR3 DNA: TGTGCCAGCGGGGAAGGGACAGCCTACAATGAGCAGTTCTTC; CDR3 protein: CASGEGTAYNEQFF
V gene: TRBV25-1; J gene: TRBJ2-3; clone size: -; CDR3 length: 15; D gene: TRBD2; CDR3 DNA: TGTGCCAGCACGGTAGCCGGGGGGGCCACAGATACGCAGTATTTT; CDR3 protein: CASTVAGGATDTQYF
V gene: TRBV5-1; J gene: TRBJ2-7; clone size: -; CDR3 length: 13; D gene: -; CDR3 DNA: TGCGCCAGCAGCTCCGGGACGTCAGGCGAGCAGTACTTC; CDR3 protein: CASSSGTSGEQYF
V gene: TRBV7-6; J gene: TRBJ2-3; clone size: -; CDR3 length: 14; D gene: -; CDR3 DNA: TGTGCCAGCAGCTTCCCCCGCGACACAGATACGCAGTATTTT; CDR3 protein: CASSFPRDTDTQYF
V gene: TRBV3-1; J gene: TRBJ1-6; clone size: -; CDR3 length: 14; D gene: -; CDR3 DNA: TGTGCCAGCAGCCAGGAGACACTCAATTCACCCCTCCACTTT; CDR3 protein: CASSQETLNSPLHF
V gene: TRBV20-1; J gene: TRBJ1-1; clone size: -; CDR3 length: 13; D gene: -; CDR3 DNA: TGCAGTGCTATCAGCTCACTGAACACTGAAGCTTTCTTT; CDR3 protein: CSAISSLNTEAFF
V gene: TRBV2; J gene: TRBJ2-7; clone size: few; CDR3 length: 17; D gene: -; CDR3 DNA: TGTGCCAGAGCGCGCGGCAGGTCCAGTACTGTGTCCTACGAGCAGTACTTC; CDR3 protein: CARARGRSSTVSYEQYF
V gene: TRBV7-2; J gene: TRBJ2-7; clone size: -; CDR3 length: 17; D gene: TRBD2; CDR3 DNA: TGTGCCAGCAGCACAAGGACTAGCGGCAAAAGGATGTACGAGCAGTCCTTC; CDR3 protein: CASSTRTSGKRMYEQSF
V gene: TRBV6-2/TRBV6-3; J gene: TRBJ2-7; clone size: many; CDR3 length: 14; D gene: TRBD2; CDR3 DNA: TGTGCCAGCAGTTACGGCGGGGGTACCTACGAGCAGTACTTC; CDR3 protein: CASSYGGGTYEQYF
V gene: TRBV6-5; J gene: TRBJ1-1; clone size: -; CDR3 length: 14; D gene: -; CDR3 DNA: TGTGCCAGCAGTTATGACACAGCGAACACTGAAGCTTTCTTT; CDR3 protein: CASSYDTANTEAFF
V gene: TRBV5-6; J gene: TRBJ1-5; clone size: once; CDR3 length: 13; D gene: -; CDR3 DNA: TGTGCCAGCAGCTCCCGGGTAGCTCAGCCCCAGCATTTT; CDR3 protein: CASSSRVAQPQHF
V gene: TRBV6-6; J gene: TRBJ1-6; clone size: many; CDR3 length: 13; D gene: -; CDR3 DNA: TGTGCCAGCAGTTCCCCTCCGAATTCACCCCTCCACTTT; CDR3 protein: CASSSPPNSPLHF